These 29 T cell receptor beta chains were all obtained from the same sample, sequenced in a study of cytomegalovirus exposure and HLA in healthy donors. Primers: 60 Vbeta forward and 13 Jbeta reverse. Profiling relied on immunoSEQ multiplex PCR, and the TCRdb table lists in-frame clones only, not all of them. The sample has 150,000 to 170,000 clones, about 68% seen once; the top ten hold over 1.3%. The sequenced sample was PBMCs. The receptor set was obtained from a man aged 18 to 29 in good health and CMV-seronegative.

V gene TRBV18 combines with J gene TRBJ1-1, with 10 bases that match TRBD1. V shed 1 base, J shed 4 bases, and the junction held 15 bases outside the gene matches. The V gene's germline CDR1 is KGHSH and CDR2 LQKENI. The CDR3 runs to 19 residues. CDR3 sequence: CASSPLRRQGALLGTEAFF. The DNA for the CDR3 is TGTGCCAGCTCACCACTCAGGAGACAGGGGGCACTTCTGGGCACTGAAGCTTTCTTT.

This clone was seen a handful of times. The V call is TRBV9, the J call TRBJ2-5, with D perhaps TRBD2 (6 bases). This CDR3 is built from 15 residues. Looked up from germline, CDR1 is SGDLS and CDR2 is YYNGEE. V dropped 3 bases and J dropped 5 bases, with 17 bases sitting between them. The CDR3 sequence is CASSAYSGSSETQYF. CDR3 coding DNA: TGTGCCAGCAGCGCGTATAGCGGATCCTCCGAGACCCAGTACTTC.

As regards this clone: The junction departs from germline at one end; a sequencing error may be responsible. The chain combines TRBV15 with TRBJ2-5; 10 nucleotides agree with TRBD1. This CDR3 has 14 amino acids. From germline, CDR1 is LNHNV and CDR2 YYDKDF (reference sequence). The CDR3 nucleotides are TGTGCCACCAGTCTAGACAGGGGGCAAGTGACCCAGTACTTC. Its translation: CATSLDRGQVTQYF.

A single count supports this clone. This chain connects TRBV2 to TRBJ2-4; tentative D call: TRBD1 (5 bases). Deletions cut 4 bases from V and 6 bases from J, with 7 bases between. CDR1 is SNHLY and CDR2 is FYNNEI in the germline V gene. The CDR3 runs to 12 residues. CDR3 nucleotide sequence: TGTGCCAGCAGTGGACAGCCAAACATTCAGTACTTC. Translating it yields CASSGQPNIQYF.

CDR3 amino acids: CASSLGENYGYTF. CDR3 nucleotide sequence: TGTGCCAGCAGTTTGGGAGAGAACTATGGCTACACCTTC. The rearrangement links TRBV28 to TRBJ1-2; D gene unclear. Germline values: CDR1 MDHEN, CDR2 SYDVKM. The CDR3 length is 13 residues. V lost 3 bases and J 2 bases, leaving 7 bases between the germline ends.

V gene TRBV19 combines with J gene TRBJ1-2, with 9 nucleotides matching TRBD1. CDR1 LNHDA and CDR2 SQIVND come from the germline V gene (reference sequence). Trimming removed 6 bases from V and 6 bases from J; junction bases left unmatched: 14. There are 16 residues in the CDR3. The CDR3 region is CASSPDRGARLDGYTF. In DNA, the CDR3 is TGTGCCAGTAGCCCCGACAGGGGGGCGCGGCTCGATGGCTACACCTTC.

CDR3 sequence (DNA): TGTGCCAGCAGCTTCCTTCGGGGGGAGCAGTACTTC. It specifies CASSFLRGEQYF. The chain carries TRBV5-6 and TRBJ2-7, with D possibly matching TRBD2 (6 bases). The CDR3 runs 12 residues. CDR1 SGHDT and CDR2 YYEEEE come from the germline V gene. V dropped 2 bases and J dropped 7 bases, with 10 bases sitting between them.

Written as DNA, the CDR3 is TGCAGCGTAACAACAGCGGGAGGGCGACGGGAGCAGTACTTC. Residues: CSVTTAGGRREQYF. The chain couples TRBV29-1 to TRBJ2-7; 10 nucleotides line up with TRBD2. CDR1 and CDR2 (germline): SQVTM, ANQGSEA. The V segment lost 6 bases and the J segment 7 bases; nucleotides outside the gene matches: 12. The CDR3 runs to 14 residues.

J is TRBJ2-1 and V is TRBV7-2; 7 positions match TRBD2. There are 15 residues in the CDR3. V lost 6 bases, J lost 2 bases, and 7 bases stayed unmatched. Germline CDR1 and CDR2: SGHTA and FQGNSA. For the CDR3, the DNA is TGTGCCAGCAGACGGACTAGTAACGCCTACAATGAGCAGTTCTTC. As protein: CASRRTSNAYNEQFF.

This rearrangement joins TRBV2 to TRBJ2-7, with no clear D. Germline V gene lookup returns CDR1 SNHLY and CDR2 FYNNEI. CDR3 length: 11 residues. Trimming removed 10 bases from V and 0 bases from J, with 7 bases in between. The CDR3 region is CATRASYEQYF. In nucleotides, the CDR3 is TGTGCCACCAGAGCCTCCTACGAGCAGTACTTC.

This clone was counted only a few times. The CDR3 spells CASSLGQGGEQYF. As DNA, the CDR3 is TGTGCCAGCAGCTTAGGACAGGGAGGCGAGCAGTACTTC. V and J are TRBV7-8 and TRBJ2-5; a weak D match, TRBD1 (7 bases). The J call may be incorrect, as the DNA end agrees better with TRBJ2-7. There are 13 residues in the CDR3. Germline V gives CDR1 SGHVS, CDR2 FQNEAQ.

This chain connects TRBV9 to TRBJ2-2; 9 nucleotides match TRBD1. V lost 2 bases to trimming and J lost 3 bases; unmatched junction nucleotides: 2. CDR1 is SGDLS, CDR2 YYNGEE, per germline. The CDR3 has 15 residues. DNA for the CDR3: TGTGCCAGCAGCGTCGGGACAGGGTACACCGGGGAGCTGTTTTTT. It is translated as CASSVGTGYTGELFF.

This clone was counted between two and nine times. The chain couples TRBV28 to TRBJ1-2; the D gene is possibly TRBD1 (5 bases). Germline V CDR1 and CDR2: MDHEN, SYDVKM. The CDR3 covers 14 residues. With 2 bases removed from V and 4 bases from J, the gap between germline ends came to 11 bases. The CDR3 nucleotides are TGTGCCAGCAGTTTACCGGACCAGGGCTATGGCTACACCTTC. It specifies CASSLPDQGYGYTF.

The sample holds one count of this clone. The genes are TRBV19 and TRBJ2-2, with D perhaps TRBD2 (6 bases). CDR1 is LNHDA, CDR2 SQIVND, per germline (reference sequence). The length of the CDR3 is 16 residues. Trimming cost V 2 bases and J 2 bases, with 12 bases left between them. For the CDR3, the DNA is TGTGCCAGTAGTATATGGGGACTCCCAAACACCGGGGAGCTGTTTTTT. It translates to CASSIWGLPNTGELFF.

V usage is TRBV7-9 and J usage is TRBJ1-2, with 10 nucleotides matching TRBD1. Germline V lookup: CDR1 SEHNR, CDR2 FQNEAQ (reference sequence). This CDR3 has 16 amino acids. Trimming cost V 5 bases and J 4 bases; bases outside gene matches: 10. Written as DNA, the CDR3 is TGTGCCAGCAGCCCTAGGGGGACAGGGGCAGTCTATGGCTACACCTTC. Translating it yields CASSPRGTGAVYGYTF.

This clone was found a few times. The rearrangement links TRBV10-1 to TRBJ2-7, with 7 bases matching TRBD1. The CDR3 covers 13 residues. Germline V gene sequence: CDR1 WNHNN, CDR2 SYGVQD (reference sequence). Trimming cost V 10 bases and J 0 bases; bases outside gene matches: 6. In nucleotides, the CDR3 is TGCGCCACCTCGGCAGGGGGCTCCTACGAGCAGTACTTC. Translating it yields CATSAGGSYEQYF.

This clone occurred a few times. The V call is TRBV10-1, the J call TRBJ2-7; D is perhaps TRBD1 (7 bases). Per the germline V gene, CDR1 is WNHNN and CDR2 is SYGVQD (reference sequence). The CDR3 has 15 residues. V lost 8 bases and J 2 bases, leaving 19 bases between the germline ends. The CDR3 coding sequence is TGCGCCAGCTCATCAAGGCGGGACAGAACCTACGAGCAGTACTTC. This translates into CASSSRRDRTYEQYF.

The gene calls are TRBV4-3 and TRBJ2-7; 11 bases line up with TRBD2. The junction had 8 bases not matched to a gene; V was cut back by 0 bases and J by 4 bases. The CDR3 covers 17 residues. Germline V gene lookup returns CDR1 LGHNA and CDR2 YSLEER. As DNA, the CDR3 is TGCGCCAGCAGCCAAGATAGGAAGACTAGCGGGACGTACGAGCAGTACTTC. It encodes CASSQDRKTSGTYEQYF.

The chain couples TRBV5-6 to TRBJ2-7, with D possibly matching TRBD1 (5 bases). V shed 0 bases and J shed 0 bases, with 13 bases lying between them. The length of the CDR3 is 16 residues. The germline gives CDR1 SGHDT, CDR2 YYEEEE. DNA of the CDR3: TGTGCCAGCAGCTTGGAGGGGCACGGCAGCTCCTACGAGCAGTACTTC. Amino acid sequence: CASSLEGHGSSYEQYF.

This clone was seen more than once but under ten times. The CDR3: CASSAEALAQETQYF. CDR3 sequence (DNA): TGTGCCAGCAGTGCGGAGGCGCTGGCCCAAGAGACCCAGTACTTC. This sequence joins TRBV2 and TRBJ2-5, with D possibly TRBD2 on 5 matching bases. Germline lookup yields CDR1 SNHLY and CDR2 FYNNEI. V lost 4 bases and J 1 base, leaving 13 bases between the germline ends. This CDR3 is built from 15 residues.

The chain is built from TRBV9 and TRBJ1-5; no clear D. The length of the CDR3 is 17 residues. Per germline, CDR1 SGDLS and CDR2 YYNGEE. The V end was cut by 3 bases, the J end by 3 bases, with 19 bases between. The CDR3 DNA follows: TGTGCCAGCAGCGCAGACGGGGATCCTTGGTCCAATCAGCCCCAGCATTTT. Its protein product is CASSADGDPWSNQPQHF.

The chain recombines TRBV7-6 with TRBJ2-3; D possibly corresponds to TRBD2 (5 bases). The CDR3 is made up of 19 amino acids. V shed 1 base and J shed 3 bases, with 23 bases lying between them. Germline-derived CDR1 and CDR2 are SGHVS and FNYEAQ. In DNA, the CDR3 is TGTGCCAGCAGCTTAGAAGCCGCGGACCCTCTCCGGAGGACAGATACGCAGTATTTT. This gives the protein CASSLEAADPLRRTDTQYF.

J is TRBJ1-3 and V is TRBV30; the D is unclear. Trimming pared 2 bases from V and 2 bases from J, leaving 7 bases between. CDR3 size: 13 residues. Germline CDR1 is GTSNPN and CDR2 is SVGIG (reference sequence). The CDR3 sequence: CAWSRGPGNTIYF. CDR3 sequence (DNA): TGTGCCTGGAGTCGAGGCCCTGGAAACACCATATATTTT.

This clone appeared a few times. The rearrangement links TRBV28 to TRBJ2-5, with 7 nucleotides matching TRBD2. Trimming at V came to 3 bases and at J to 2 bases, leaving 6 bases not matched to a gene. CDR1 and CDR2 from the germline V gene are MDHEN and SYDVKM. This CDR3 is 15 amino acids long. The CDR3 DNA reads TGTGCCAGCAGTTTGGTTCTAGCGGCTCAAGAGACCCAGTACTTC. Translated: CASSLVLAAQETQYF. The whole variable domain, filled in from reference TRBV28 and TRBJ2-5, reads DVKVTQSSRYLVKRTGEKVFLECVQDMDHENMFWYRQDPGLGLRLIYFSYDVKMKEKGDIPEGYSVSREKKERFSLILESASTNQTSMYLCASSLVLAAQETQYFGPGTRLLVL.

This clone was found a few times. The chain carries TRBV6-6 and TRBJ1-1; the D gene is possibly TRBD1 (5 bases). V was shortened by 0 bases and J by 1 base, with 6 bases between the two germline ends. The CDR3 runs to 14 residues. Germline lookup yields CDR1 MNHNY and CDR2 SVGAGI (reference sequence). CDR3: CASSYSTANTEAFF. DNA of the CDR3: TGTGCCAGCAGTTACTCGACAGCGAACACTGAAGCTTTCTTT.

The V call is TRBV9, the J call TRBJ2-2, with TRBD2 matching over 7 bases. The J segment lost 7 bases and the V segment lost 5 bases, leaving 8 bases of the junction unmatched. This CDR3 spans 14 amino acids. The germline V gene encodes CDR1 SGDLS and CDR2 YYNGEE. The CDR3 sequence: CASRLTSVNGELFF. CDR3 nucleotide sequence: TGTGCCAGCAGGCTAACTAGCGTTAACGGGGAGCTGTTTTTT.

The chain combines TRBV7-2 with TRBJ2-1, with 11 positions matching TRBD2. The V gene end was trimmed by 2 bases and the J gene end by 12 bases; junction bases not matched to a gene: 9. The CDR3 is 15 residues long. Germline values: CDR1 SGHTA, CDR2 FQGNSA. In DNA form, the CDR3 reads TGTGCCAGCAGCTTACTGGGACTAGCGGACCCGGTGCAGTTCTTC. It specifies CASSLLGLADPVQFF.

V gene TRBV7-9 combines with J gene TRBJ1-5; 7 bases are shared with TRBD1. Germline lookup yields CDR1 SEHNR and CDR2 FQNEAQ (reference sequence). V trimming: 5 bases; J trimming: 0 bases; junction bases outside the gene matches: 4. This CDR3 has 15 amino acids. CDR3 amino acids: CASSTGQASNQPQHF. The CDR3 DNA reads as TGTGCCAGCAGCACCGGACAGGCTAGCAATCAGCCCCAGCATTTT.

CDR3 in amino acids: CASSHGWMRTRTDTQYF. CDR3 sequence (DNA): TGTGCCAGTAGTCACGGGTGGATGAGGACTCGCACAGATACGCAGTATTTT. The chain combines TRBV19 with TRBJ2-3; D may be TRBD2 (5 bases). CDR3 length: 17 residues. In germline, CDR1 is LNHDA, CDR2 SQIVND (reference sequence). Trimming removed 5 bases from V and 1 base from J, with 19 bases in between.